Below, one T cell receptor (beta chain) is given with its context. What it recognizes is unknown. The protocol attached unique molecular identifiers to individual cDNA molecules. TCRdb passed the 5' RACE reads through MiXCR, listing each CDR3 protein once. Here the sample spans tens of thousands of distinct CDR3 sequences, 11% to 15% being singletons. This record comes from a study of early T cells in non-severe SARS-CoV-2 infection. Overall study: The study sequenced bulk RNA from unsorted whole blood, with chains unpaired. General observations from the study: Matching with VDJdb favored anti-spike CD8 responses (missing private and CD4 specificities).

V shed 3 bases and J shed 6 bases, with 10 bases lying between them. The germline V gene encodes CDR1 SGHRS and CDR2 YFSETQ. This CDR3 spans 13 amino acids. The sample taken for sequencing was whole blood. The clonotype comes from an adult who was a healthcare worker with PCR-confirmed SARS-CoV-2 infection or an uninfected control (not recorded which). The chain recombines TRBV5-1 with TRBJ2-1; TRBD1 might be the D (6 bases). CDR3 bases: TGCGCCAGCAGCTCCCAGGGGTCCAATGAGCAGTTCTTC. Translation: CASSSQGSNEQFF. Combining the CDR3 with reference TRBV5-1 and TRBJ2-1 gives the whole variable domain KAGVTQTPRYLIKTRGQQVTLSCSPISGHRSVSWYQQTPGQGLQFLFEYFSETQRNKGNFPGRFSGRQFSNSRSEMNVSTLELGDSALYLCASSSQGSNEQFFGPGTRLTVL.